Sequencing of this T cell receptor beta chain was carried out in a study of OX40 agonist ivuxolimab in advanced cancers. TCRdb keeps only in-frame clones here, not all; method: immunoSEQ multiplex PCR. The table records about 86,000 clones, roughly nine tenths of them present only once. Findings and caveats of the study: In CD8+ T cells, expanded clones were on average more numerous than in CD4+.

The CDR3 sequence is 17 residues long. Trimming removed 2 bases from V and 5 bases from J; junction bases left unmatched: 10. The V gene's germline CDR1 is MGHRA and CDR2 YSYEKL. About this clone: Its specificity is not known.

The rearrangement links TRBV4-1 to TRBJ1-4; 8 bases fit TRBD1. This receptor was obtained from an adult with an advanced solid tumor such as melanoma, head and neck, liver or kidney cancer. Sample: CD4+ or CD8+ T cells sorted from blood, taken in a trial of the OX40 agonist ivuxolimab. CDR3 in DNA: TGCGCCAGCAGCCAACCCCTTATTGGACAGGGAAATGAAAAACTGTTTTTT. Translating it yields CASSQPLIGQGNEKLFF.